These 10 T cell receptor beta chains were sequenced from one sample in a study of PD-L1 blockade in urothelial cancer. Profiled with immunoSEQ multiplex PCR; TCRdb holds only in-frame clones, not every one. The data hold about 88,000 clones, with more than 85% observed a single time. The sample consisted of PBMCs, taken around atezolizumab (anti-PD-L1) treatment. All receptors come from a man in his 60s with urothelial cancer.

This rearrangement joins TRBV30 to TRBJ2-3; TRBD2 agrees at 12 bases. The CDR3 loop spans 17 amino acids. The germline V gene encodes CDR1 GTSNPN and CDR2 SVGIG (reference sequence). V trimming: 2 bases; J trimming: 2 bases; junction bases outside the gene matches: 8. CDR3 in DNA: TGTGCCTGGAGTCGTATAAGGACTAGCGGGAACACAGATACGCAGTATTTT. Protein product: CAWSRIRTSGNTDTQYF.

This clone was found once. The chain recombines TRBV6-4 with TRBJ2-3; 9 bases line up with TRBD2. Germline-derived CDR1 and CDR2 are MRHNA and SNTAGT. With 2 bases clipped from V and 5 bases from J, the junction kept 17 bases outside the gene matches. The CDR3 loop spans 19 amino acids. CDR3 loop: CASSDESLAGPPRVDTQYF. Here the CDR3 DNA reads TGTGCCAGCAGTGACGAAAGTCTAGCGGGGCCACCAAGGGTAGATACGCAGTATTTT.

V and J are TRBV19 and TRBJ2-6; D gene unclear. V shed 5 bases and J shed 0 bases, with 8 bases lying between them. The CDR3 is made up of 15 amino acids. The germline V gene encodes CDR1 LNHDA and CDR2 SQIVND (reference sequence). CDR3 amino acids: CASSATASGANVLTF. CDR3 DNA: TGTGCCAGTAGTGCAACAGCCTCTGGGGCCAACGTCCTGACTTTC.

This chain links TRBV15 with TRBJ2-1; 11 bases align to TRBD2. The ends lost 6 bases at V and 8 bases at J; junction bases unmatched: 6. Germline V gene lookup returns CDR1 LNHNV and CDR2 YYDKDF (reference sequence). The CDR3 length is 14 residues. The CDR3 here is CATRGLAVEDEQFF. DNA of the CDR3: TGTGCCACCAGGGGACTAGCGGTGGAGGATGAGCAGTTCTTC.

This clone was seen only once. The CDR3: CASRLEAGNYGYTF. In nucleotides, the CDR3 is TGTGCAAGTCGCTTAGAGGCAGGAAACTATGGCTACACCTTC. The genes are TRBV12-2 and TRBJ1-2; the D call of TRBD1 is as the table states it, not checked on the DNA. TRBV12-2 is termed a pseudogene. This CDR3 is built from 14 residues.

The chain combines TRBV6-1 with TRBJ1-4, with D perhaps matching TRBD1 (6 bases). Trimming removed 4 bases at V and 4 bases at J, with 16 bases between. Germline CDR1 MNHNS, CDR2 SASEGT. The CDR3 runs 16 residues. This CDR3 is CASSGDNMLFNEKLFF. CDR3 coding DNA: TGTGCCAGCAGTGGGGACAACATGCTCTTTAATGAAAAACTGTTTTTT.

This clone was counted only a few times. The chain is built from TRBV7-2 and TRBJ2-7, with D perhaps matching TRBD2 (6 bases). V lost 5 bases and J lost 2, with 13 bases in between. The CDR3 has 14 amino acids. Germline V gene lookup returns CDR1 SGHTA and CDR2 FQGNSA. CDR3 loop: CASSPGTPPYEQYF. The CDR3 DNA follows: TGTGCCAGCAGCCCCGGGACTCCTCCCTACGAGCAGTACTTC. The variable domain in full, with the rest retrieved from reference TRBV7-2 and TRBJ2-7, is GAGVSQSPSNKVTEKGKDVELRCDPISGHTALYWYRQSLGQGLEFLIYFQGNSAPDKSGLPSDRFSAERTGGSVSTLTIQRTQQEDSAVYLCASSPGTPPYEQYFGPGTRLTVT.

This clone appeared a few times. As DNA, the CDR3 is TGTGCCAGCAGCCCAACAGGGGGCTATGGCTACACCTTC. Translated: CASSPTGGYGYTF. This chain joins TRBV14 and TRBJ1-2; TRBD1 agrees at 8 bases. Germline-derived CDR1 and CDR2 are SGHDN and FVKESK. After removal of 4 bases from V and 4 bases from J, the junction contained 2 bases not matched to a gene. The CDR3 consists of 13 residues.

On this clone itself: This sample includes further DNA sequences coding for the same CDR3. DNA for the CDR3: TGTGCCAGCAGCTTAGCGGGAGGGAGGGAGACCCAGTACTTC. Its protein is CASSLAGGRETQYF. This sequence joins TRBV5-4 and TRBJ2-5; 10 nucleotides line up with TRBD2. There are 14 residues in the CDR3. The V gene end was trimmed by 2 bases and the J gene end by 5 bases; junction bases not matched to a gene: 3. Germline V gene lookup returns CDR1 SGHNT and CDR2 YYREEE (reference sequence). The whole variable domain, filled in from reference TRBV5-4 and TRBJ2-5, reads ETGVTQSPTHLIKTRGQQVTLRCSSQSGHNTVSWYQQALGQGPQFIFQYYREEENGRGNFPPRFSGLQFPNYSSELNVNALELDDSALYLCASSLAGGRETQYFGPGTRLLVL.

The chain uses TRBV5-5 and TRBJ1-1; D possibly corresponds to TRBD1 (5 bases). Germline loops: CDR1 SGHKS, CDR2 YYEKEE (reference sequence). With 3 bases removed from V and 3 bases from J, the gap between germline ends came to 15 bases. The CDR3 has 15 residues. Here the CDR3 DNA reads TGTGCCAGCAGCTCGACCCCCGGGGACTACACTGAAGCTTTCTTT. It specifies CASSSTPGDYTEAFF.